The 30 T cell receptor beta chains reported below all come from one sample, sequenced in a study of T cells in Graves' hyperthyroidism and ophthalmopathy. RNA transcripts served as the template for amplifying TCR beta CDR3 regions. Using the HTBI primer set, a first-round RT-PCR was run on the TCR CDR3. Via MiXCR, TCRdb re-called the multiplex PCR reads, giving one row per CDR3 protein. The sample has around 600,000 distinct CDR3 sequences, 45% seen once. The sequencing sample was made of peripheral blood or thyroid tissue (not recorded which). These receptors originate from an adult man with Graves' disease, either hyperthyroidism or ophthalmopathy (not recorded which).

The CDR3 sequence: CASSLVTGVTSYEQYF. As DNA, the CDR3 is TGTGCCAGCAGTTTGGTAACAGGGGTCACCTCCTACGAGCAGTACTTC. V usage is TRBV12-3 or TRBV12-4 and J usage is TRBJ2-7; the match to TRBD1 covers 7 bases. V lost 3 bases and J lost 0; bases outside the gene matches: 8. The CDR3 is 16 amino acids.

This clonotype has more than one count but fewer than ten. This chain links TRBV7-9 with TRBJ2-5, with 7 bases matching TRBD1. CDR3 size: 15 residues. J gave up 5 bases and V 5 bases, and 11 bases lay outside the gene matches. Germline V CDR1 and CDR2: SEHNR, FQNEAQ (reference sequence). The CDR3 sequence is CASSVGGRGGETQYF. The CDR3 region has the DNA TGTGCCAGCAGCGTAGGGGGCAGGGGTGGTGAGACCCAGTACTTC.

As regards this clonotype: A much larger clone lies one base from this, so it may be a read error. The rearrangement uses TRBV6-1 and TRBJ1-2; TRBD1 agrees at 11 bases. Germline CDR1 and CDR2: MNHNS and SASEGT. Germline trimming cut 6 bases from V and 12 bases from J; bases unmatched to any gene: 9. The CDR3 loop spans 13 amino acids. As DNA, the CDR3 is TGTGCCAGCAGGGAGGACAGGGGGCAAGGCCACACCTTC. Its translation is CASREDRGQGHTF.

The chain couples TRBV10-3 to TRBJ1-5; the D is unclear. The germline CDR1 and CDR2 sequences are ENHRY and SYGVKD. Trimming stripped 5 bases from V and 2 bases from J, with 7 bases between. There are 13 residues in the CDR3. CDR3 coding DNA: TGTGCCATCAGTTGGGAGGGCAATCAGCCCCAGCATTTT. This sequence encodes CAISWEGNQPQHF.

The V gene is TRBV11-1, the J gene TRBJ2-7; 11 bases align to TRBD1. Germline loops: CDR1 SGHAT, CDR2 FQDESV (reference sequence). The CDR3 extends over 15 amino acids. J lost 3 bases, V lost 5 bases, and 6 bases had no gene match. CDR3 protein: CASSMSGTGGYEQYF. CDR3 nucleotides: TGTGCCAGCAGCATGTCCGGGACAGGGGGCTACGAGCAGTACTTC.

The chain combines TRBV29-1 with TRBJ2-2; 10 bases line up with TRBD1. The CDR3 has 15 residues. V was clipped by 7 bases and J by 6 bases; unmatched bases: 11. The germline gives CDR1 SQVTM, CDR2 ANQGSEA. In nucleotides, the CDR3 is TGCAGCGCCAGTGGGACAGGGGTTTCGGCCGGGGAGCTGTTTTTT. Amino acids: CSASGTGVSAGELFF.

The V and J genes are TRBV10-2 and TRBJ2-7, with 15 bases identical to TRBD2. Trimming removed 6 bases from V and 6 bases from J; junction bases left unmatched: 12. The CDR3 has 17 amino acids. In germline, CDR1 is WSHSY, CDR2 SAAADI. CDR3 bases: TGCGCCAGCAGCCCTGGACTAGCGGGAGGGCCCCTAAGCGAGCAGTACTTC. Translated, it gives CASSPGLAGGPLSEQYF.

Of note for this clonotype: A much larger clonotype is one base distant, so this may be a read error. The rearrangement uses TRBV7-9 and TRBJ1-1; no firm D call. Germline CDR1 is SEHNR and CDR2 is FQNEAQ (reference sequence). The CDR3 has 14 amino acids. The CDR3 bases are TGTGCCAGCAGCTTAGGGGTGTACAACACTGAAGCTCTCTTT. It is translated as CASSLGVYNTEALF.

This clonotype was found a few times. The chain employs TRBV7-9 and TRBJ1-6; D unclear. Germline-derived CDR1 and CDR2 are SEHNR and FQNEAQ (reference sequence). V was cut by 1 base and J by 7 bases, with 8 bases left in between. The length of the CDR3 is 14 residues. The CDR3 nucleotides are TGTGCCAGCAGCTTAGGTCCGGGGAATTCACCCCTCCACTTT. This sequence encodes CASSLGPGNSPLHF.

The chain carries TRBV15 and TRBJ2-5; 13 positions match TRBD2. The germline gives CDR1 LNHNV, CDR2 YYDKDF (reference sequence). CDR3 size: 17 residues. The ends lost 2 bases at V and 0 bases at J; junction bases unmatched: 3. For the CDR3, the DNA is TGTGCCACCAGCAGAATGACTAGCGGGAGGTACCAAGAGACCCAGTACTTC. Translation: CATSRMTSGRYQETQYF.

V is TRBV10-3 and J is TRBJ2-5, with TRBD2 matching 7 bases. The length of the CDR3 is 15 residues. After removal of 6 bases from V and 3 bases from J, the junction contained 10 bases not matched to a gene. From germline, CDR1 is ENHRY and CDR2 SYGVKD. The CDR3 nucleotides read TGTGCCATCAGCTCCTCCTGGGCGGGAGAAGAGACCCAGTACTTC. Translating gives CAISSSWAGEETQYF.

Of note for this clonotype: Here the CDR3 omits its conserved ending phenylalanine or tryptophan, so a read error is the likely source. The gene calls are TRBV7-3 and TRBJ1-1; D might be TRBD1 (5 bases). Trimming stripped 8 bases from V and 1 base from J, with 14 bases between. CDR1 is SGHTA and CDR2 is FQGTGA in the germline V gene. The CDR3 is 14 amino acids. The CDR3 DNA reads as TGTGCCAGCGCGGAGGGGCAGACGAACACTGAAGCTTTCTTA. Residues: CASAEGQTNTEAFL.

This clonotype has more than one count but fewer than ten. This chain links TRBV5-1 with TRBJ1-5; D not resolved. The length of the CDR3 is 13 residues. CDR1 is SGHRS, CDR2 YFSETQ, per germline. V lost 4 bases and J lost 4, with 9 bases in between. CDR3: CASSPTPNQPQHF. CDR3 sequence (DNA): TGCGCCAGCAGCCCTACACCAAATCAGCCCCAGCATTTT. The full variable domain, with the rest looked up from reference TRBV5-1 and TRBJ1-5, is KAGVTQTPRYLIKTRGQQVTLSCSPISGHRSVSWYQQTPGQGLQFLFEYFSETQRNKGNFPGRFSGRQFSNSRSEMNVSTLELGDSALYLCASSPTPNQPQHFGDGTRLSIL.

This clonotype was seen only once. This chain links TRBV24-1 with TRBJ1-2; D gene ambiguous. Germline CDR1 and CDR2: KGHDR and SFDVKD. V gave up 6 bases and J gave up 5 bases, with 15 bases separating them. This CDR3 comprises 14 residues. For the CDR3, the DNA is TGTGCCACCAGTTACGACCTCCTGGGGTATGGCTACACCTTC. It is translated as CATSYDLLGYGYTF.

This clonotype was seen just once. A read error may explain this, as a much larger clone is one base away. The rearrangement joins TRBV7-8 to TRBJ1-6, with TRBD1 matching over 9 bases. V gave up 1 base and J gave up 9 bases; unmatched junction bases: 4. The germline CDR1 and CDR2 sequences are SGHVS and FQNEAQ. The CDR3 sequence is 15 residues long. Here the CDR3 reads CASSLETGGTSPLHF. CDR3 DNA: TGTGCCAGCAGCTTAGAGACAGGGGGAACTTCACCCCTCCACTTT.

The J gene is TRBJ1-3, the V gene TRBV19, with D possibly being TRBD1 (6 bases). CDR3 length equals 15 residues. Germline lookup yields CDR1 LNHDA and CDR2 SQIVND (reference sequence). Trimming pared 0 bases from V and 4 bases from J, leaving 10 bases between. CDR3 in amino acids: CASSIDPGAGNTIYF. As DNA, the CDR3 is TGTGCCAGTAGTATAGATCCGGGGGCCGGAAACACCATATATTTT.

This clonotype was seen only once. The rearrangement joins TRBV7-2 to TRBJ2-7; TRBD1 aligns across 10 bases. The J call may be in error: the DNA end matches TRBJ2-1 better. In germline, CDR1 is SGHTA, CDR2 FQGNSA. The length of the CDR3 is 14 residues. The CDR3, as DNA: TGTGCCAGTCTCCGGGACAGGGGCTACAATGAGCAGTTCTTC. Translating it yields CASLRDRGYNEQFF.

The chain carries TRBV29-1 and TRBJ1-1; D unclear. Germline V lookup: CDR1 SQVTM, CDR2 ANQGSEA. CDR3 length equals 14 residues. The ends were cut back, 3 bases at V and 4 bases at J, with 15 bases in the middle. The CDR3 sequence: CSVDLPPGSTEAFF. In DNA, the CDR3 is TGCAGCGTTGATTTACCCCCGGGCTCCACTGAAGCTTTCTTT. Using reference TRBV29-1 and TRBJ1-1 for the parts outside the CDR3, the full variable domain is SAVISQKPSRDICQRGTSLTIQCQVDSQVTMMFWYRQQPGQSLTLIATANQGSEATYESGFVIDKFPISRPNLTFSTLTVSNMSPEDSSIYLCSVDLPPGSTEAFFGQGTRLTVV.

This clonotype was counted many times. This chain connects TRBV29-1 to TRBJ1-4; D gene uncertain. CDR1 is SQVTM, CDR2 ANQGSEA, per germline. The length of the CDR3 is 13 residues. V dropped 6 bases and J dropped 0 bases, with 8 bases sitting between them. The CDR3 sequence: CSVKSATNEKLFF. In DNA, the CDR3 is TGCAGCGTCAAGTCTGCAACTAATGAAAAACTGTTTTTT.

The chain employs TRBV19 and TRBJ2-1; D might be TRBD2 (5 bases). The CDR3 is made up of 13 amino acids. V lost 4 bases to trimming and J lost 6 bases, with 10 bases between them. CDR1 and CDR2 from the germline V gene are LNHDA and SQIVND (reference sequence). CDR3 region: CASSRRQINEQFF. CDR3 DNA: TGTGCCAGTAGTAGGAGGCAGATCAATGAGCAGTTCTTC.

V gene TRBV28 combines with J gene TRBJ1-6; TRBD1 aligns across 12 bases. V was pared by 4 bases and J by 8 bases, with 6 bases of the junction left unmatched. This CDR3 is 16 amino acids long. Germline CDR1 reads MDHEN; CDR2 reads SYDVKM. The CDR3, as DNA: TGTGCCAGCAGTTCGCTGGGACAGGGGGCGGATTCACCCCTCCACTTT. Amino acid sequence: CASSSLGQGADSPLHF.

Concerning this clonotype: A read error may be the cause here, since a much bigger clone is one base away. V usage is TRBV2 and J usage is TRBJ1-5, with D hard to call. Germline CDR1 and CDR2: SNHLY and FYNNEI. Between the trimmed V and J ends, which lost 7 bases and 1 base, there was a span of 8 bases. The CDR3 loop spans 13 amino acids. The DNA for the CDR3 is TGTGCCAGCACCGCCGACAGCAATCAGCCCCAGCATTTT. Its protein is CASTADSNQPQHF.

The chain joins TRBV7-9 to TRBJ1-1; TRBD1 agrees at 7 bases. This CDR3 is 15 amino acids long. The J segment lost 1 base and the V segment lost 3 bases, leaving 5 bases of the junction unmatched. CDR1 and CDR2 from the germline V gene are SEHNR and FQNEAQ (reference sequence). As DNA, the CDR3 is TGTGCCAGCAGCTTGACAGGGTTGGAGAACACTGAAGCTTTCTTT. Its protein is CASSLTGLENTEAFF.

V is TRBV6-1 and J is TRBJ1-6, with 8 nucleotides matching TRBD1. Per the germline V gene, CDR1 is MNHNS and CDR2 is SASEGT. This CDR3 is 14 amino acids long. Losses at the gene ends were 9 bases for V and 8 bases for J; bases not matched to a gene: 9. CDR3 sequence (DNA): TGTGCCAGTCAACAGGGGGGCTGGGATTCACCCCTCCACTTT. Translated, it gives CASQQGGWDSPLHF.

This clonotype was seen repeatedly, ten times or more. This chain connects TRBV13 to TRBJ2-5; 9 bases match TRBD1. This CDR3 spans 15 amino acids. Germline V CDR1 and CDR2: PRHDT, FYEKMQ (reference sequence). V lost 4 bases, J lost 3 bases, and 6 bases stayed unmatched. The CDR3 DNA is TGTGCCAGCAGCTCCGAAAGGACAGGGGAAGAGACCCAGTACTTC. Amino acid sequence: CASSSERTGEETQYF.

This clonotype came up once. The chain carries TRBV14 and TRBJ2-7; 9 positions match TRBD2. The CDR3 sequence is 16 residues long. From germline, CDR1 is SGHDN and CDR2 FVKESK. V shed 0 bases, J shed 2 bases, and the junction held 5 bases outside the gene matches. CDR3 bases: TGTGCCAGCAGCCAAGATCCCGCTAGCGGGACCTACGAGCAGTACTTC. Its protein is CASSQDPASGTYEQYF.

The CDR3 DNA is TGTGCCAGCAGTGAAGGCTGGTGGGGACAGGCTTATGGCTACACCTTC. It is translated as CASSEGWWGQAYGYTF. The genes are TRBV2 and TRBJ1-2, with 8 bases fitting TRBD1. The germline V gene has CDR1 SNHLY and CDR2 FYNNEI. Trimming took 1 base from V and 5 from J; bases not matched to a gene: 9. The CDR3 is 16 residues long.

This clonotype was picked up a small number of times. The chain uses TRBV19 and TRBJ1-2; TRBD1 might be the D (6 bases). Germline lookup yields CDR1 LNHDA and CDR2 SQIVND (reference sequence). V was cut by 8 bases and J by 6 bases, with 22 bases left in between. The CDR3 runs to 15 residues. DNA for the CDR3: TGTGCCAGTCAATCTCTTTCACGGGGGCGCGATGGCTACACCTTC. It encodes CASQSLSRGRDGYTF.

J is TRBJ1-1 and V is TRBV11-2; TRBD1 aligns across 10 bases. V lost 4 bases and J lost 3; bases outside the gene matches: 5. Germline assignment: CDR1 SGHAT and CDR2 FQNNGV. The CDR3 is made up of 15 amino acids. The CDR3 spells CASSSRDRGYTEAFF. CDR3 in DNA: TGTGCCAGCAGCTCCAGGGACAGGGGATACACTGAAGCTTTCTTT.

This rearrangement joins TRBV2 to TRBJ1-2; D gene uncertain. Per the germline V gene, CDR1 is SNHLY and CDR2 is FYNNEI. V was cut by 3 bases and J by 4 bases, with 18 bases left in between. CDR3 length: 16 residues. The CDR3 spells CASSDPWRGAFYGYTF. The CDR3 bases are TGTGCCAGCAGTGATCCCTGGCGTGGCGCCTTCTATGGCTACACCTTC.